This T cell receptor (beta chain) is from a study of T cell clonotyping in hematopoietic cell transplantation. Repertoires were generated with immunoSEQ multiplex PCR, while TCRdb's copy carries only in-frame clones and drops some. The sample includes some 8,300 clones, approximately 85% of them seen just once. This clone was counted a single time. Its antigen is as yet unknown. Trimming left V 6 bases short and J 0 bases short, with 8 bases between. Germline V CDR1 and CDR2: MNHNY, SVGAGI (reference sequence). The CDR3 covers 13 residues. Study outcomes and limitations: Broader posttransplant TCR repertoire diversity was predicted by graft donor and pretransplant recipient Inverse Simpson Index values. Few recipient clonotypes overlapped donors; over 95% were de novo at given depth.

The source was PBMCs, collected 180 days after allogeneic stem cell transplant. The sequence came from a female patient in her 30s who had an allogeneic stem cell transplant, so the T cells may come from the graft donor. Some clones in this sample may be carry-over from other donors' samples. V and J are TRBV6-6 and TRBJ1-2; D possibly corresponds to TRBD1 (5 bases). As DNA, the CDR3 is TGTGCCAGCAGAGCAGGGTCTAACTATGGCTACACCTTC. This codes for CASRAGSNYGYTF.